The TCR beta chain under discussion was sequenced for a study of T-cell memory formation after mild COVID-19. On the study more broadly: TCR clusters were mostly donor specific. Overall study results and limits: Day 37-peaking second-wave clones had unconfirmed SARS-CoV-2 specificity.

Looked up from germline, CDR1 is ENHRY and CDR2 is SYGVKD. The V gene end was trimmed by 4 bases and the J gene end by 4 bases; junction bases not matched to a gene: 6. The length of the CDR3 is 14 residues. Researchers used 5'RACE with constant-segment primers to make TCR alpha and TCR beta cDNA libraries that carry sample barcodes and UMIs. One entry per CDR3 protein results from TCRdb running MiXCR on the 5' RACE reads. The sample has about 560,000 distinct CDR3 sequences, roughly 17% seen once; the top ten hold around 13%. This clonotype showed up just a few times. What it binds is not known. This sequence was found in an adult woman who had mild COVID-19 (a few samples of this study predate the infection). Cell type and time point are not known. What was sequenced was PBMCs or a T cell subset sorted from them (not recorded which). The V gene is TRBV10-3, the J gene TRBJ1-2; 7 bases are a match to TRBD1. In nucleotides, the CDR3 is TGTGCCATCAGTGGCACAGGGGAAAGCTATGGCTACACCTTC. This sequence encodes CAISGTGESYGYTF.